This record covers a single T cell receptor (beta chain). This sample was included in a study of blood T cell repertoires in COVID-19. Study overall: The United States, Italy and Spain supplied acute and convalescent COVID-19 samples.

V gave up 2 bases and J gave up 3 bases, with 4 bases separating them. The CDR3 totals 12 residues. From germline, CDR1 is WSHSY and CDR2 SAAADI. Original data processing: Estimated nucleated cell counts came from reference gene primer amplification. This table comes from immunoSEQ multiplex PCR, and its TCRdb copy is limited to in-frame clones, with some not included. The DNA was the basis for D and trimming; V, J and clone size are from that table. Among 200,000 to 300,000 clones listed, less than 90% were seen once. This TCR came from a man in his thirties or forties with active or convalescent COVID-19. Sequencing was performed on peripheral blood. The chain joins TRBV10-2 to TRBJ1-2; D remains unclear. The CDR3 protein is CASSETYYGYTF. For the CDR3, the DNA is TGCGCCAGCAGTGAGACATACTATGGCTACACCTTC.